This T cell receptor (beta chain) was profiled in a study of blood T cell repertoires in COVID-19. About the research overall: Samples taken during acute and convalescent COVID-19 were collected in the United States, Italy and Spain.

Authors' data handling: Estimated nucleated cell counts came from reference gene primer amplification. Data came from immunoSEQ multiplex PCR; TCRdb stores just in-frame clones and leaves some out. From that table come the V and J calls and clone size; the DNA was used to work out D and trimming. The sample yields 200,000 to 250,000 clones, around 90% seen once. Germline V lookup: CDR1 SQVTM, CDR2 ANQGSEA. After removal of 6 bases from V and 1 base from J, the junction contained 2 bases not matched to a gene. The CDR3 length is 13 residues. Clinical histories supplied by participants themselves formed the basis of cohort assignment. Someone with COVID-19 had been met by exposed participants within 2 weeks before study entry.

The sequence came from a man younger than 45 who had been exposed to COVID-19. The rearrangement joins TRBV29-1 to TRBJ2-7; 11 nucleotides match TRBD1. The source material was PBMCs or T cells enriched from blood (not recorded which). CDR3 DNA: TGCAGCGTAGGACAGGGGGCTTCCTACGAGCAGTACTTC. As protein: CSVGQGASYEQYF.